This passage covers 31 T cell receptor beta chains from one sample sequenced in a study of a mutant IDH1 vaccine in newly diagnosed glioma. Time point indicated: baseline, week 1 (first vaccination visit). Sample treatment: pre-vaccination baseline after standard-of-care therapy. TCRdb's copy holds only in-frame clones and misses some; the assay was immunoSEQ multiplex PCR. The data show 70,000 or so clones, around 83% seen once. Here the sequenced sample was peripheral blood mononuclear cells (PBMCs), taken from a glioma patient treated with radiotherapy, temozolomide or both. The source is a woman younger than 30 with glioma. Some clones in this sample may be carry-over from other donors' samples.

The chain uses TRBV12-1 and TRBJ2-5; the table gives TRBD2 as D, unverified against the DNA. TRBV12-1 is designated a pseudogene. The CDR3 has 19 amino acids. The CDR3 here is CASSFGLSGRALHQETQYF. CDR3 DNA sequence: TGTGCCAGCAGCTTTGGCCTCAGCGGGAGGGCCCTCCACCAAGAGACCCAGTACTTC.

The CDR3 loop reads CASRPQGASSNQPQHF. The CDR3 nucleotides read TGTGCCAGCAGGCCTCAGGGGGCATCTAGCAATCAGCCCCAGCATTTT. The chain has TRBV6-6 and TRBJ1-5, with 8 bases lining up with TRBD1. Trimming took 6 bases from V and 0 from J; bases not matched to a gene: 7. The CDR3 spans 16 residues. Germline CDR1 MNHNY, CDR2 SVGAGI (reference sequence).

The V gene is TRBV2, the J gene TRBJ2-6; D is possibly TRBD2 (6 bases). V dropped 6 bases and J dropped 4 bases, with 16 bases sitting between them. This CDR3 has 16 residues. Germline CDR1 is SNHLY and CDR2 is FYNNEI. CDR3 bases: TGTGCCAGCAGAGGGAGGTTGAGTGACGGGGCCAACGTCCTGACTTTC. Its translation is CASRGRLSDGANVLTF.

V is TRBV30 and J is TRBJ2-2; D gene uncertain. Trimming shortened V by 2 bases and J by 0 bases, and 4 bases separated the two germline ends. The CDR3 has 13 amino acids. Looked up from germline, CDR1 is GTSNPN and CDR2 is SVGIG (reference sequence). CDR3 bases: TGTGCCTGGAGTCGGACGAACACCGGGGAGCTGTTTTTT. Translation: CAWSRTNTGELFF.

The V gene is TRBV6-4, the J gene TRBJ2-1; D is undetermined. Trimming stripped 0 bases from V and 0 bases from J, with 9 bases between. The CDR3 has 16 residues. Germline V CDR1 and CDR2: MRHNA, SNTAGT. The CDR3 region is CASSDSTSSSYNEQFF. CDR3 DNA: TGTGCCAGCAGTGACTCAACCTCGAGCTCCTACAATGAGCAGTTCTTC.

The J gene is TRBJ1-6, the V gene TRBV5-4; no clear D gene. Germline V gives CDR1 SGHNT, CDR2 YYREEE (reference sequence). The ends were cut back, 2 bases at V and 5 bases at J, with 11 bases in the middle. The CDR3 runs to 15 residues. The CDR3 DNA reads TGTGCCAGCAGCTTATTGGACGCCGATAATTCACCCCTCCACTTT. It yields the protein CASSLLDADNSPLHF. The full variable domain, completed using reference TRBV5-4 and TRBJ1-6, is ETGVTQSPTHLIKTRGQQVTLRCSSQSGHNTVSWYQQALGQGPQFIFQYYREEENGRGNFPPRFSGLQFPNYSSELNVNALELDDSALYLCASSLLDADNSPLHFGNGTRLTVT.

CDR3: CASSHLQTYEQYF. DNA for the CDR3: TGCGCCAGCAGCCATCTCCAGACCTACGAGCAGTACTTC. The V call is TRBV4-1, the J call TRBJ2-7, with D unclear. V lost 3 bases and J 2 bases, leaving 8 bases between the germline ends. This CDR3 has 13 residues. The germline gives CDR1 MGHRA, CDR2 YSYEKL.

This clone was picked up one time. V usage is TRBV2 and J usage is TRBJ2-7; D is unresolved. Germline lookup yields CDR1 SNHLY and CDR2 FYNNEI. Trimming pared 3 bases from V and 2 bases from J, leaving 5 bases between. This CDR3 has 12 amino acids. CDR3 loop: CASSDRAYEQYF. The CDR3 nucleotides read TGTGCCAGCAGTGACAGAGCCTACGAGCAGTACTTC.

The rearrangement joins TRBV10-3 to TRBJ2-2; tentatively, D is TRBD1 or TRBD2 (5 bases each). Germline CDR1 and CDR2: ENHRY and SYGVKD. The CDR3 is 18 amino acids. Trimming took 8 bases from V and 8 from J, leaving 30 bases between them. CDR3: CAILIPLPGALKAGELFF. Written as DNA, the CDR3 is TGTGCCATCCTAATCCCCCTCCCCGGGGCTCTCAAGGCTGGGGAGCTGTTTTTT.

CDR3 sequence (DNA): TGCGCCAGCACTCAGAGGGGGGACTTGGAGCAGTACTTC. Its protein product is CASTQRGDLEQYF. The rearrangement uses TRBV10-1 and TRBJ2-7, with D tentatively TRBD1 or TRBD2 (6 bases each). This CDR3 is 13 amino acids long. V was shortened by 7 bases and J by 7 bases, with 17 bases between the two germline ends. CDR1 WNHNN and CDR2 SYGVQD come from the germline V gene (reference sequence).

V gene TRBV4-3 combines with J gene TRBJ2-7, with a weak D call TRBD2 (5 bases). CDR1 LGHNA and CDR2 YSLEER come from the germline V gene. V lost 1 base and J 6 bases, leaving 13 bases between the germline ends. The CDR3 runs 14 residues. In DNA, the CDR3 is TGCGCCAGCAGCCAAGCTCTAGCCCAGCTCGAGCAGTACTTC. Protein sequence: CASSQALAQLEQYF.

The chain joins TRBV27 to TRBJ2-7; a weak D match, TRBD2 (5 bases). V was cut by 5 bases and J by 1 base, with 6 bases left in between. The germline V gene has CDR1 MNHEY and CDR2 SMNVEV (reference sequence). The CDR3 totals 12 residues. CDR3 DNA sequence: TGTGCCAGCAGTAGCGGATCCTACGAGCAGTACTTC. Translation gives CASSSGSYEQYF.

The genes are TRBV2 and TRBJ1-2; 7 bases align to TRBD1. Germline-derived CDR1 and CDR2 are SNHLY and FYNNEI. The CDR3 length is 13 residues. V was pared by 8 bases and J by 4 bases, with 7 bases of the junction left unmatched. CDR3 nucleotide sequence: TGTGCCAGCGAAGGGGGCCTGGGCTATGGCTACACCTTC. It codes for CASEGGLGYGYTF.

This clone was found once. The CDR3, as DNA: TGCGCCAGCAGCCGGACAACAGGGGGAAGCTCCTACGAGCAGTACTTC. This translates into CASSRTTGGSSYEQYF. The chain recombines TRBV4-3 with TRBJ2-7, with TRBD1 matching 8 bases. V trimming: 4 bases; J trimming: 0 bases; junction bases outside the gene matches: 8. This CDR3 spans 16 amino acids. Germline CDR1 and CDR2: LGHNA and YSLEER.

Only a few counts were recorded for this clone. The V and J genes are TRBV19 and TRBJ1-5; maybe TRBD1 (6 bases). The CDR3 is 16 residues long. V was clipped by 3 bases and J by 3 bases, with 15 bases between them. Germline V CDR1 and CDR2: LNHDA, SQIVND (reference sequence). CDR3 sequence (DNA): TGTGCCAGTAGTATCGGCGGGCGGGGGGCCAATCAGCCCCAGCATTTT. This codes for CASSIGGRGANQPQHF.

The rearrangement joins TRBV4-1 to TRBJ1-4; D is unclear. Trimming removed 2 bases at V and 3 bases at J, with 10 bases between. The CDR3 is made up of 15 amino acids. The germline V gene has CDR1 MGHRA and CDR2 YSYEKL. The CDR3 DNA reads as TGCGCCAGCAGCCAACTACTTTTATCTAATGAAAAACTGTTTTTT. Its protein product is CASSQLLLSNEKLFF.

V is TRBV11-3 and J is TRBJ1-1; D gene unclear. Trimming shortened V by 5 bases and J by 0 bases, and 10 bases separated the two germline ends. The CDR3 is 14 residues long. Germline CDR1 and CDR2: SGHNT and YENEEA. CDR3 sequence reads: CASSVAAMNTEAFF. Written as DNA, the CDR3 is TGTGCCAGCAGCGTCGCCGCCATGAACACTGAAGCTTTCTTT.

V gene TRBV10-3 combines with J gene TRBJ2-7; 9 nucleotides match TRBD1. After removal of 10 bases from V and 5 bases from J, the junction contained 12 bases not matched to a gene. This CDR3 comprises 14 residues. Germline V CDR1 and CDR2: ENHRY, SYGVKD. CDR3 DNA sequence: TGTGCCACCCTCGACAGGGGGTCTAGCAACGAGCAGTACTTC. Translated: CATLDRGSSNEQYF.

V and J are TRBV5-1 and TRBJ1-1, with D unclear. CDR3 length: 15 residues. Germline V CDR1 and CDR2: SGHRS, YFSETQ. Between the trimmed V and J ends, which lost 2 bases and 1 base, there was a span of 12 bases. CDR3 amino acids: CASSFRVEGNTEAFF. CDR3 nucleotides: TGCGCCAGCAGCTTTAGGGTTGAGGGGAACACTGAAGCTTTCTTT. The full variable domain, completed using reference TRBV5-1 and TRBJ1-1, is KAGVTQTPRYLIKTRGQQVTLSCSPISGHRSVSWYQQTPGQGLQFLFEYFSETQRNKGNFPGRFSGRQFSNSRSEMNVSTLELGDSALYLCASSFRVEGNTEAFFGQGTRLTVV.

This chain connects TRBV2 to TRBJ2-2; D unresolved. Germline assignment: CDR1 SNHLY and CDR2 FYNNEI. V lost 0 bases and J lost 8, with 7 bases in between. CDR3 length equals 13 residues. For the CDR3, the DNA is TGTGCCAGCAGTGAAGCGAACAGAGGGGAGCTGTTTTTT. Its protein is CASSEANRGELFF.

Comment on this clone: The junction differs from germline at one of its ends, possibly a read error. The V gene is TRBV7-7, the J gene TRBJ2-7; TRBD1 might be the D (5 bases). Germline-derived CDR1 and CDR2 are SSHAT and FNYEAQ (reference sequence). The CDR3 consists of 13 residues. The CDR3 loop is CASSSSSGREQYF. As DNA, the CDR3 is TGTGCTAGCAGCTCGTCGTCAGGGCGGGAGCAGTACTTC.

The chain employs TRBV5-4 and TRBJ2-2; 12 nucleotides line up with TRBD2. Per germline, CDR1 SGHNT and CDR2 YYREEE (reference sequence). This CDR3 has 16 amino acids. V was pared by 2 bases and J by 7 bases, with 6 bases of the junction left unmatched. CDR3: CASSFLAGGRNGELFF. The CDR3 DNA sequence: TGTGCCAGCAGCTTTCTAGCGGGAGGGCGGAACGGGGAGCTGTTTTTT.

The gene calls are TRBV19 and TRBJ2-5, with D possibly matching TRBD1 (6 bases). The germline V gene encodes CDR1 LNHDA and CDR2 SQIVND (reference sequence). Trimming took off 0 bases at V and 4 bases at J, with 18 bases between the two ends. The CDR3 runs to 17 residues. This CDR3 reads CASSIEGRTGGPETQYF. CDR3 sequence (DNA): TGTGCCAGTAGTATAGAGGGCAGGACTGGGGGCCCAGAGACCCAGTACTTC.

This chain links TRBV7-8 with TRBJ1-4, with D perhaps TRBD1 (5 bases). Germline loops: CDR1 SGHVS, CDR2 FQNEAQ. The V gene lost 3 bases and the J gene lost 4 bases, with 9 bases spanning the gap. The CDR3 runs to 14 residues. Here the CDR3 reads CASSLTAFNEKLFF. CDR3 nucleotide sequence: TGTGCCAGCAGCTTGACAGCTTTTAATGAAAAACTGTTTTTT.

The V gene is TRBV6-1, the J gene TRBJ1-4; D is ambiguous. The V end lost 0 bases, the J end lost 11 bases, and 7 bases lay between the germline ends. CDR3 size: 12 residues. The germline gives CDR1 MNHNS, CDR2 SASEGT. CDR3 DNA sequence: TGTGCCAGCAGTGAAGCCCGCCATAAACTGTTTTTT. It encodes CASSEARHKLFF.

V gene TRBV5-1 combines with J gene TRBJ2-2; the match to TRBD2 covers 7 bases. Trimming cost V 4 bases and J 6 bases; bases outside gene matches: 3. The CDR3 length is 13 residues. Germline-derived CDR1 and CDR2 are SGHRS and YFSETQ. CDR3 residues: CASSPSGAGELFF. The DNA of the CDR3 is TGCGCCAGCAGCCCGAGCGGGGCCGGGGAGCTGTTTTTT.

V is TRBV5-1 and J is TRBJ1-2; 8 nucleotides match TRBD1. V lost 6 bases, J lost 2 bases, and 9 bases stayed unmatched. CDR1 and CDR2 from the germline V gene are SGHRS and YFSETQ. The CDR3 is 15 residues long. The CDR3 DNA follows: TGCGCCAGCAACCCCGGGACAGGAGAGAACTATGGCTACACCTTC. It specifies CASNPGTGENYGYTF. The variable domain in full, with the rest retrieved from reference TRBV5-1 and TRBJ1-2, is KAGVTQTPRYLIKTRGQQVTLSCSPISGHRSVSWYQQTPGQGLQFLFEYFSETQRNKGNFPGRFSGRQFSNSRSEMNVSTLELGDSALYLCASNPGTGENYGYTFGSGTRLTVV.

The chain is built from TRBV9 and TRBJ1-2, with D possibly being TRBD1 (5 bases). Germline CDR1 reads SGDLS; CDR2 reads YYNGEE. V was clipped by 0 bases and J by 1 base, with 16 bases between them. The CDR3 covers 17 residues. CDR3 nucleotides: TGTGCCAGCAGCGTAGCTGGTCTGGGAGGGGATAACTATGGCTACACCTTC. Protein sequence: CASSVAGLGGDNYGYTF.

V usage is TRBV7-9 and J usage is TRBJ1-4; 8 nucleotides agree with TRBD1. Germline V gives CDR1 SEHNR, CDR2 FQNEAQ (reference sequence). The CDR3 sequence is 17 residues long. Trimming took 0 bases from V and 7 from J; bases not matched to a gene: 10. The CDR3 loop reads CASSLAPPGQVREKLFF. In DNA form, the CDR3 reads TGTGCCAGCAGCTTAGCCCCGCCGGGACAGGTACGTGAAAAACTGTTTTTT.

This clone came up once. The J gene is TRBJ1-2, the V gene TRBV9; D unclear. V was cut by 0 bases and J by 6 bases, with 12 bases left in between. Germline lookup yields CDR1 SGDLS and CDR2 YYNGEE. The CDR3 spans 14 residues. CDR3 bases: TGTGCCAGCAGCGTAGGTACAGAAGGTCATGGCTACACCTTC. Its translation: CASSVGTEGHGYTF.

The chain combines TRBV6-6 with TRBJ2-7; D is uncertain. This CDR3 is 12 amino acids long. The germline CDR1 and CDR2 sequences are MNHNY and SVGAGI (reference sequence). V gave up 6 bases and J gave up 2 bases, with 8 bases separating them. This chain's CDR3 is CASSLKTYEQYF. CDR3 in DNA: TGTGCCAGCAGCCTTAAAACCTACGAGCAGTACTTC.